These T cell receptor beta chains were read from a single sample in a study of vaccination effects on CD4 cells after COVID-19. Assay used: immunoSEQ multiplex PCR; TCRdb lists only in-frame clones, some missing. The sample shows fewer than 35,000 clones, about 71% of them seen only once. Antigen specificity for these receptors is unknown. The sequencing used CD4+ T cells from PBMCs cultured without peptide, collected before COVID-19 vaccination. All receptors come from a human donor who received a COVID-19 vaccine. The CDR3 runs from the conserved cysteine through the conserved F or W. Each record gives: D gene, J gene, clone size, V gene, CDR3 length, CDR3 protein, CDR3 DNA. The D gene is left open where the match is weak. Some rows have no size entry. The others give once, few or many, or a class for an expanded clone.

d_call: -; j_call: TRBJ1-4; clone_size: -; v_call: TRBV3-1/TRBV3-2; cdr3_length: 14; cdr3_aa: CASSPRDGNEKLFF; cdr3_nt: TGTGCCAGCAGCCCCCGGGACGGTAATGAAAAACTGTTTTTT
d_call: TRBD1; j_call: TRBJ1-4; clone_size: -; v_call: TRBV29-1; cdr3_length: 12; cdr3_aa: CSVRQGPEKLFF; cdr3_nt: TGCAGCGTAAGACAGGGGCCCGAAAAACTGTTTTTT
d_call: -; j_call: TRBJ1-1; clone_size: once; v_call: TRBV5-1; cdr3_length: 14; cdr3_aa: CASSLGQPNTEAFF; cdr3_nt: TGCGCCAGCAGCTTGGGACAACCGAACACTGAAGCTTTCTTT
d_call: TRBD1; j_call: TRBJ1-2; clone_size: few; v_call: TRBV10-1; cdr3_length: 15; cdr3_aa: CASREGQGARRGYTF; cdr3_nt: TGCGCCAGCAGGGAGGGACAGGGGGCCCGTCGGGGCTACACCTTC
d_call: -; j_call: TRBJ2-3; clone_size: -; v_call: TRBV11-2; cdr3_length: 15; cdr3_aa: CASSLTSRPWDTQYF; cdr3_nt: TGTGCCAGCAGCCTTACTAGCCGCCCGTGGGATACGCAGTATTTT
d_call: -; j_call: TRBJ2-1; clone_size: -; v_call: TRBV4-1; cdr3_length: 17; cdr3_aa: CASSQEVVGSRYNEQFF; cdr3_nt: TGCGCCAGCAGCCAAGAGGTCGTTGGAAGCAGGTACAATGAGCAGTTCTTC
d_call: -; j_call: TRBJ2-1; clone_size: -; v_call: TRBV12-2; cdr3_length: 17; cdr3_aa: CASRLASIPSGSNEQFF; cdr3_nt: TGTGCAAGTCGCTTAGCGAGTATCCCTAGCGGGAGCAATGAGCAGTTCTTC
d_call: TRBD2; j_call: TRBJ2-3; clone_size: once; v_call: TRBV7-7; cdr3_length: 16; cdr3_aa: CASSLGRGALTDTQYF; cdr3_nt: TGTGCCAGCAGCTTAGGGCGGGGGGCCCTCACAGATACGCAGTATTTT
d_call: -; j_call: TRBJ1-2; clone_size: once; v_call: TRBV3-1/TRBV3-2; cdr3_length: 16; cdr3_aa: CASSQKGTRGTTGYTF; cdr3_nt: TGTGCCAGCAGCCAAAAAGGCACACGGGGTACTACTGGCTACACCTTC
d_call: TRBD2; j_call: TRBJ2-4; clone_size: -; v_call: TRBV19; cdr3_length: 20; cdr3_aa: CASSTRLAGDQVSAKNIQYF; cdr3_nt: TGTGCCAGTAGTACCCGACTAGCGGGAGATCAGGTGTCAGCCAAAAACATTCAGTACTTC
d_call: -; j_call: TRBJ2-1; clone_size: -; v_call: TRBV11-3; cdr3_length: 15; cdr3_aa: CASSLDGTTYNEQFF; cdr3_nt: TGTGCCAGCAGCTTAGACGGGACAACTTACAATGAGCAGTTCTTC
d_call: TRBD1; j_call: TRBJ2-7; clone_size: -; v_call: TRBV12-5; cdr3_length: 14; cdr3_aa: CASGRTGAGGEQYF; cdr3_nt: TGTGCTAGTGGAAGGACAGGGGCAGGAGGTGAGCAGTACTTC
d_call: -; j_call: TRBJ2-3; clone_size: -; v_call: TRBV2; cdr3_length: 16; cdr3_aa: CASSVGVDRATDTQYF; cdr3_nt: TGTGCCAGCAGTGTCGGGGTAGACCGGGCCACAGATACGCAGTATTTT
d_call: TRBD1; j_call: TRBJ1-2; clone_size: -; v_call: TRBV3-1/TRBV3-2; cdr3_length: 13; cdr3_aa: CASSPDRVHGYTF; cdr3_nt: TGTGCCAGCAGTCCAGACAGGGTGCATGGCTACACCTTC
d_call: TRBD1; j_call: TRBJ2-1; clone_size: -; v_call: TRBV24-1; cdr3_length: 16; cdr3_aa: CATSDSGQGTYNEQFF; cdr3_nt: TGTGCCACCAGTGATTCGGGACAGGGGACCTACAATGAGCAGTTCTTC
d_call: -; j_call: TRBJ1-2; clone_size: -; v_call: TRBV6-1; cdr3_length: 16; cdr3_aa: CASSEGGWEFSYGYTF; cdr3_nt: TGTGCCAGCAGTGAAGGAGGTTGGGAGTTCTCCTATGGCTACACCTTC